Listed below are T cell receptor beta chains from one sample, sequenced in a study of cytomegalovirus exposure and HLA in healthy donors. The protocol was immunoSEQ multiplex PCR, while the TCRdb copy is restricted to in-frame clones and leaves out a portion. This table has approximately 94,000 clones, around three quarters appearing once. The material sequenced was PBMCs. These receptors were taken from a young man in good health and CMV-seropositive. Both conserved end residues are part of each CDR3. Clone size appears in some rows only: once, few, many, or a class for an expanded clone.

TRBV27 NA CASSERNQPQHF
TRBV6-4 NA CASSFSGSTDTQYF
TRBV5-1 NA CASSLAQVNYGYTF
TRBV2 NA CASSDVGRGVRRAEAFF
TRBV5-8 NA CASSLVPGGNEQFF
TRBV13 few CASSQGGSEAFF
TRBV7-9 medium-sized CASSRQGAIPSTDTQYF
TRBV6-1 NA CAGALAGGTDTQYF
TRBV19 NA CASSGRTNTGELFF
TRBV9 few CASSQGEKGFTDTQYF
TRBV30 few CAWRSTGYLSTDTQYF
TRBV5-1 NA CASTGGGRSSTDTQYF
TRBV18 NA CASSPDLAGYRGTNTGELFF
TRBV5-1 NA CASSRPKAGGSTDTQYF
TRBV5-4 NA CASSHGGAASLSGNTIYF
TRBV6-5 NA CASKNRDTGELFF